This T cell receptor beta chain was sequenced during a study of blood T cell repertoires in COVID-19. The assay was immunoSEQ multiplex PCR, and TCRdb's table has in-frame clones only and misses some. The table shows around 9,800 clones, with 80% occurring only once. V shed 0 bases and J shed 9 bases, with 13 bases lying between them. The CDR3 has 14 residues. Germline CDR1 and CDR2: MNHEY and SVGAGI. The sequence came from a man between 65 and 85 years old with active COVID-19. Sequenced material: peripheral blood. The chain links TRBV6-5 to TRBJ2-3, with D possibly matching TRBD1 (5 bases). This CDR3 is CASSYSKTVGTQYF. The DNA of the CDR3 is TGTGCCAGCAGTTACTCGAAGACAGTAGGGACGCAGTATTTT.